There are many counts of the clone carrying this TCR beta chain. Separate cDNA molecules each had unique molecular identifiers attached to them. TCRdb recomputed calls from the 5' RACE reads with MiXCR, one row per CDR3 protein. The data hold around 50,000 distinct CDR3 sequences, with about 7.8% observed a single time. The V and J ends lost 1 base and 2 bases, in that order; junction bases with no gene match: 4. CDR1 and CDR2 (germline): SGHTA, FQGNSA. This CDR3 comprises 16 residues. This sample is part of a study of early T cells in non-severe SARS-CoV-2 infection. Source material: whole blood. The J gene is TRBJ2-3, the V gene TRBV7-2, with 9 bases identical to TRBD2. The receptor was derived from an adult who was a healthcare worker with PCR-confirmed SARS-CoV-2 infection or an uninfected control (not recorded which). In nucleotides, the CDR3 is TGTGCCAGCAGCTTAGTAGCGGGGGCCTTCACAGATACGCAGTATTTT. The encoded protein is CASSLVAGAFTDTQYF.